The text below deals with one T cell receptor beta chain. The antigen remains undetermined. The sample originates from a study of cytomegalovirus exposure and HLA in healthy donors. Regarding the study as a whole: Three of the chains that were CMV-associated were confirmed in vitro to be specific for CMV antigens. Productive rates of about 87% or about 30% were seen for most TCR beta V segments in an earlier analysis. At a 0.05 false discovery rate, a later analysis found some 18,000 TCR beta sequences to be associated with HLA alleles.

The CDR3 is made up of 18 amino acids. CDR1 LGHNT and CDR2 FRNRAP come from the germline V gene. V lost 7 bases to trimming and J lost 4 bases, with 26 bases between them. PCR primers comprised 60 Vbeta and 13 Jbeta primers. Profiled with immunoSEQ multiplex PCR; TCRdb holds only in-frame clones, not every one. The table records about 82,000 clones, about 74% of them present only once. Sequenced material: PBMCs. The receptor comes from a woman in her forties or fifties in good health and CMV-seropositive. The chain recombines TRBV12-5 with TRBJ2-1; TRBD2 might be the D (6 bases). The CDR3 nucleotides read TGTGCTAGTGCCAAACCGTCATCCACTAGCCTCGATTACAATGAGCAGTTCTTC. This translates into CASAKPSSTSLDYNEQFF. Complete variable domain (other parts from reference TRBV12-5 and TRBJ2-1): DARVTQTPRHKVTEMGQEVTMRCQPILGHNTVFWYRQTMMQGLELLAYFRNRAPLDDSGMPKDRFSAEMPDATLATLKIQPSEPRDSAVYFCASAKPSSTSLDYNEQFFGPGTRLTVL.